This T cell receptor beta chain derives from a study of blood T cell repertoires in COVID-19. Background on the study: Acute and convalescent COVID-19 specimens originated in the United States, Italy and Spain.

Authors' analysis steps: From reference gene primer amplification, estimates of nucleated cell counts were derived. Repertoires were generated with immunoSEQ multiplex PCR, while TCRdb's copy carries only in-frame clones and drops some. V, J and clone size are taken as reported in that table, and D and trimming were inferred from the DNA itself. The table has 250,000 to 300,000 clones, around 86% seen once; the top ten hold about a sixth. CDR1 is LNHDA, CDR2 SQIVND, per germline (reference sequence). After removal of 3 bases from V and 4 bases from J, the junction contained 7 bases not matched to a gene. The CDR3 extends over 15 amino acids.

The sequenced sample consisted of PBMCs or T cells enriched from blood (not recorded which). This TCR was sampled from a man in his late teens or twenties who had recovered from COVID-19. The chain links TRBV19 to TRBJ2-3, with 7 bases matching TRBD2. DNA of the CDR3: TGTGCCAGTAGTATGCTAGCGGAGGGAGCAGATACGCAGTATTTT. Translated, it gives CASSMLAEGADTQYF.